This TCR beta chain was profiled in a study of molecular identifiers for immune sequencing clone quantification. Overall study context: In the replicates, RNA derived from about 19,000 or 110,000 naive CD8 cells was divided into five parts, and four were sequenced.

Germline CDR1 MNHEY, CDR2 SVGEGT. V gave up 5 bases and J gave up 5 bases; unmatched junction bases: 2. The CDR3 runs to 13 residues. This clonotype was seen at least ten times. TCRdb used MiXCR to reprocess the PCR reads, holding one entry per CDR3 protein. This table holds about 300,000 distinct CDR3 sequences, over 20% found once. The J gene is TRBJ2-1, the V gene TRBV6-2 or TRBV6-3, with TRBD1 matching over 8 bases. Sequencing was performed on naive CD8+ T cells from blood, with Jurkat cell RNA spiked in. Indicated subset: FACS-sorted CD8+CD4-CCR7+CD45RA+ naive T cells. The clonotype originates from a human donor in good health. Some libraries in this study had Jurkat cell RNA spiked in. CDR3 nucleotide sequence: TGTGCCAGCAGTATACAGGGGGACAATGAGCAGTTCTTC. Translation gives CASSIQGDNEQFF.